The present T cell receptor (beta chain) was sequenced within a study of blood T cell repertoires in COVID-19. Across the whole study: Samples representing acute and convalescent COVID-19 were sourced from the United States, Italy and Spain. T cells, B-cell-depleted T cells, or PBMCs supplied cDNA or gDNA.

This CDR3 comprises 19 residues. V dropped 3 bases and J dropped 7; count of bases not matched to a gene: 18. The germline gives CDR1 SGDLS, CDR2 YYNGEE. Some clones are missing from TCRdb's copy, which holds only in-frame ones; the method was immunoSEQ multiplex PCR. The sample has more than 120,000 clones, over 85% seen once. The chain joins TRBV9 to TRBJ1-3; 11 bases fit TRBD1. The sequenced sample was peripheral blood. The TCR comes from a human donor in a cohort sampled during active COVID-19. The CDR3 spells CASSARDRGRFYFPNTIYF. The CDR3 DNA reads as TGTGCCAGCAGCGCGAGGGACAGGGGGAGGTTTTATTTTCCCAACACCATATATTTT.